Each of the 12 T cell receptor beta chains below was sequenced from the same sample in a study of ipilimumab plus nivolumab after autologous stem cell transplantation. Profiled with immunoSEQ multiplex PCR; TCRdb holds only in-frame clones, not every one. The sample consists of about 1,700 clones, about nine tenths of them appearing once. The sample here was PBMCs, taken in a trial of ipilimumab plus nivolumab as post-transplant consolidation. Receptors were obtained from a male donor with multiple myeloma.

J is TRBJ2-7 and V is TRBV28, with 14 positions matching TRBD2. Trimming removed 5 bases from V and 6 bases from J; junction bases left unmatched: 3. The CDR3 has 14 amino acids. Germline CDR1 MDHEN, CDR2 SYDVKM. The CDR3 DNA reads TGTGCCAGCAGTCTGGGACTAGCGGGAGTCGAGCAGTACTTC. Its translation: CASSLGLAGVEQYF.

The rearrangement joins TRBV7-9 to TRBJ2-1; no reliable D call. CDR1 is SEHNR and CDR2 is FQNEAQ in the germline V gene (reference sequence). V was trimmed by 1 base and J by 7 bases, leaving 8 bases between them. The CDR3 has 13 amino acids. The CDR3 DNA is TGTGCCAGCAGCTTAGAGGTGGGGAATGAGCAGTTCTTC. Translating gives CASSLEVGNEQFF.

The chain recombines TRBV7-6 with TRBJ2-3; D remains ambiguous. CDR3 length: 19 residues. The V gene lost 5 bases and the J gene lost 1 base, with 25 bases spanning the gap. The germline gives CDR1 SGHVS, CDR2 FNYEAQ. CDR3 sequence reads: CASSNGMIPPHSRTDTQYF. The CDR3 DNA follows: TGTGCCAGCAGCAACGGCATGATACCTCCGCATAGCCGCACAGATACGCAGTATTTT.

The chain employs TRBV5-1 and TRBJ2-7, with D tentatively TRBD2 (6 bases). The CDR3 covers 15 residues. Trimming stripped 1 base from V and 5 bases from J, with 16 bases between. In germline, CDR1 is SGHRS, CDR2 YFSETQ. Written as DNA, the CDR3 is TGCGCCAGCAGCTTGCAGGCGGCGGGGATTGACGAGCAGTACTTC. Its translation: CASSLQAAGIDEQYF.

This chain uses TRBV5-8 with TRBJ2-3, with 7 bases aligning to TRBD1. V shed 5 bases and J 2 bases; nucleotides not matched to a gene: 5. Germline values: CDR1 SGHTS, CDR2 YDEGEE. This CDR3 contains 14 residues. The CDR3 DNA reads as TGTGCCAGCAGAAGGCAGGGGGACACAGATACGCAGTATTTT. Protein product: CASRRQGDTDTQYF.

The J gene is TRBJ1-1, the V gene TRBV30; TRBD1 matches at 8 bases. There are 14 residues in the CDR3. V lost 4 bases and J lost 1; bases outside the gene matches: 5. Germline values: CDR1 GTSNPN, CDR2 SVGIG (reference sequence). The CDR3 sequence: CAWKSGTGNTEAFF. CDR3 nucleotides: TGTGCCTGGAAATCCGGGACAGGGAACACTGAAGCTTTCTTT.

This sequence joins TRBV30 and TRBJ1-2, with 12 bases lining up with TRBD1. Germline V lookup: CDR1 GTSNPN, CDR2 SVGIG (reference sequence). This CDR3 is built from 15 residues. With V trimmed by 2 bases and J by 4 bases, 5 bases remained unmatched. CDR3 nucleotides: TGTGCCTGGAGTTCCGGGACAGGGGGCTTCTATGGCTACACCTTC. Protein sequence: CAWSSGTGGFYGYTF. Combining the CDR3 with reference TRBV30 and TRBJ1-2 gives the whole variable domain SQTIHQWPATLVQPVGSPLSLECTVEGTSNPNLYWYRQAAGRGLQLLFYSVGIGQISSEVPQNLSASRPQDRQFILSSKKLLLSDSGFYLCAWSSGTGGFYGYTFGSGTRLTVV.

V gene TRBV15 combines with J gene TRBJ1-6, with D possibly TRBD1 on 6 matching bases. Per germline, CDR1 LNHNV and CDR2 YYDKDF (reference sequence). The CDR3 spans 13 residues. V was clipped by 5 bases and J by 8 bases, with 10 bases between them. CDR3 region: CATSGDRYSPLHF. The CDR3 nucleotides are TGTGCCACCAGCGGTGACAGGTATTCACCCCTCCACTTT. Looking up the rest from reference TRBV15 and TRBJ1-6 gives the full variable domain: DAMVIQNPRYQVTQFGKPVTLSCSQTLNHNVMYWYQQKSSQAPKLLFHYYDKDFNNEADTPDNFQSRRPNTSFCFLDIRSPGLGDTAMYLCATSGDRYSPLHFGNGTRLTVT.

V and J are TRBV7-3 and TRBJ1-1; TRBD1 matches at 7 bases. CDR1 and CDR2 (germline): SGHTA, FQGTGA. This CDR3 spans 14 amino acids. V lost 5 bases, J lost 4 bases, and 7 bases stayed unmatched. CDR3 protein: CASSLSGGGTEAFF. DNA of the CDR3: TGTGCCAGCAGCCTTTCAGGGGGAGGCACTGAAGCTTTCTTT.

This clone was detected only once. The V gene is TRBV5-1, the J gene TRBJ1-5, with a tentative D call TRBD1 (6 bases). CDR1 and CDR2 from the germline V gene are SGHRS and YFSETQ. The CDR3 is made up of 14 amino acids. V lost 1 base to trimming and J lost 7 bases, with 12 bases between them. The CDR3 here is CASSLKGEGQPQHF. In nucleotides, the CDR3 is TGCGCCAGCAGCTTGAAGGGGGAAGGCCAGCCCCAGCATTTT.

The chain joins TRBV12-5 to TRBJ2-1; D gene uncertain. Germline-derived CDR1 and CDR2 are LGHNT and FRNRAP. The CDR3 totals 12 residues. Trimming took off 5 bases at V and 3 bases at J, with 5 bases between the two ends. The CDR3 loop is CASGPGYNEQFF. The CDR3 DNA sequence: TGTGCTAGTGGTCCGGGCTACAATGAGCAGTTCTTC.

V usage is TRBV7-2 and J usage is TRBJ2-2, with unresolved D. The V gene's germline CDR1 is SGHTA and CDR2 FQGNSA. The CDR3 totals 11 residues. V was cut by 5 bases and J by 12 bases, with 10 bases left in between. Here the CDR3 reads CASSQGPKLFF. The CDR3 DNA reads TGTGCCAGCAGCCAAGGACCAAAGCTGTTTTTT.